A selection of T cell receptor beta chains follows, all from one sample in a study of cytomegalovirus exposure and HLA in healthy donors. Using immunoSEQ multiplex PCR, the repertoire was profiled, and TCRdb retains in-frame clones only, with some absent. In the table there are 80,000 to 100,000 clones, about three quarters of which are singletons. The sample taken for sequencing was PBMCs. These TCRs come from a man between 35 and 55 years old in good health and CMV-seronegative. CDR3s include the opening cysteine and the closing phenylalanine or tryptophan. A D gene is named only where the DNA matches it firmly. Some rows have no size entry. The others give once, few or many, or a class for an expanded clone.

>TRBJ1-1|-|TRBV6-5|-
TGTGCCAGCAGTTACCTAGGGGGGGACACTGAAGCTTTCTTT
CASSYLGGDTEAFF
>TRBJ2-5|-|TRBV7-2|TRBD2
TGTGCCAGCAGCTTAGGTGTACTAGCGGGGACAGGGACCCAGTACTTC
CASSLGVLAGTGTQYF
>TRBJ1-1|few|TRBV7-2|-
TGTGCCAGCAGCTTCTTCTCGGGGGGCACTGAAGCTTTCTTT
CASSFFSGGTEAFF
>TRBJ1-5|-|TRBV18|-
TGTGCCAGCTCCGCTGGAGGGAGCAATCAGCCCCAGCATTTT
CASSAGGSNQPQHF
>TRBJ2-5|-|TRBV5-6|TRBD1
TGTGCCAGCACCCACTCGGGACAGGGAGTTGAGACCCAGTACTTC
CASTHSGQGVETQYF
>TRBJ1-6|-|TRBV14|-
TGTGCCAGCAGCGCTATACAGGGATCTCTCCTCCACTTT
CASSAIQGSLLHF
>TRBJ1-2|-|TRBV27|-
TGTGCCAGCAGTTTTACTCCCCGTAGCACAGGGCATTCGGCTGGCTACACCTTC
CASSFTPRSTGHSAGYTF
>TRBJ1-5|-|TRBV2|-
TGTGCCAGCAGTGACGAGGGAGGGGGTCAGCCCCAGCATTTT
CASSDEGGGQPQHF
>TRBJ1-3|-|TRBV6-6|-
TGTGCCAGCAGACTAGGGGGAAACACCATATATTTT
CASRLGGNTIYF
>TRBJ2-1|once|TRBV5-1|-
TGCGCCAGCAGCGCCCAACTTGGTGAGCAGTTCTTC
CASSAQLGEQFF
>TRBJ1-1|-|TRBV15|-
TGTGCCACCGGCAGAGCTAGGGGTGGAGTGAACACTGAAGCTTTCTTT
CATGRARGGVNTEAFF
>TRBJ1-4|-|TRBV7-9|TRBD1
TGTGCCAGCAGCTCCAGACAGGGTTTTACAACTAATGAAAAACTGTTTTTT
CASSSRQGFTTNEKLFF
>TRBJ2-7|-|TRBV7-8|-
TGTGCCAGCGCAACAGGGAGGGTCGAGCAGTACTTC
CASATGRVEQYF
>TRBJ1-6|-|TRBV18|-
TGTGCCAGCTCACCAAGGACAGATTCACCCCTCCACTTT
CASSPRTDSPLHF
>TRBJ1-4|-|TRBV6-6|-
TGTGCCAGCTGGGGCGGAGCAACTAATGAAAAACTGTTTTTT
CASWGGATNEKLFF
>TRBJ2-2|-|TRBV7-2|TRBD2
TGTGCCAGCAGCGAGGGACTAGCGGGGTCCGGGGAGCTGTTTTTT
CASSEGLAGSGELFF
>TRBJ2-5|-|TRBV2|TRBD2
TGTGCCAGCCGTTACGGGACTAGCGGGCAGGAAGAGACCCAGTACTTC
CASRYGTSGQEETQYF
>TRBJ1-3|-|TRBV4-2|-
TGTGCCAGCGGGAGGCGGGGCTCTGGAAACACCATATATTTT
CASGRRGSGNTIYF
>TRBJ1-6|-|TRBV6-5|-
TGTGCCAGCAGCCCTTGGGCGAATTCACCCCTCCACTTT
CASSPWANSPLHF
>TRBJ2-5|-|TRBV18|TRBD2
TGTGCCAGCTCACCAAATACGGGACTAGCGGAAAAAGAGACCCAGTACTTC
CASSPNTGLAEKETQYF
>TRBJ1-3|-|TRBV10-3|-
TGTGCCATCAGTGACTCCCGTCAGGATAGCTCTGGAAACACCATATATTTT
CAISDSRQDSSGNTIYF
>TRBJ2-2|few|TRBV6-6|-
TGTGCCAGCAGACCCGACAGGTGGAACACCGGGGAGCTGTTTTTT
CASRPDRWNTGELFF
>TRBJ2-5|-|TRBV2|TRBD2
TGTGCCAGCAGTGATACTAGCGGGGAGGTGGTCCAGTACTTC
CASSDTSGEVVQYF
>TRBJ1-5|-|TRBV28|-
TGTGCCAGCACCATTAGCAATCAGCCCCAGCATTTT
CASTISNQPQHF
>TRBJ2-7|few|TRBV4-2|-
TGTGCCAGCAGCGCTGACATTTCCTACGAGCAGTACTTC
CASSADISYEQYF
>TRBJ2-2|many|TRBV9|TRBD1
TGTGCCAGCAGCCCCCAACTCGGGACAGGCCCAACCGGGGAGCTGTTTTTT
CASSPQLGTGPTGELFF
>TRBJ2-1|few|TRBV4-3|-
TGCGCCAGCAAAAAACACGGCGAGGGATACAATGAGCAGTTCTTC
CASKKHGEGYNEQFF
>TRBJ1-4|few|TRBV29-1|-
TGCAGCGTTGAAGATGAGGGGGATAATGAAAAACTGTTTTTT
CSVEDEGDNEKLFF
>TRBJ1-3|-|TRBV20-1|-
TGCAGTGCTAGGGGGGGGCACACCATATATTTT
CSARGGHTIYF
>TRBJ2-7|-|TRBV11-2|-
TGTGCCAGCAGCCCGGGTTACTCCTACGAGCAGTACTTC
CASSPGYSYEQYF
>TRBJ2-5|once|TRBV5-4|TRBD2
TGTGCCAGCCGACCAGCCGGGAGGGAGACCCAGTACTTC
CASRPAGRETQYF
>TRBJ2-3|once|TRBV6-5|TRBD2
TGTGCCAGCAGTTACTCGGCTAGCGGGGTGACAGATACGCAGTATTTT
CASSYSASGVTDTQYF
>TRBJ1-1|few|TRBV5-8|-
TGTGCCAGCAGCTTTCTTGGAGGACTCACTGAAGCTTTCTTT
CASSFLGGLTEAFF
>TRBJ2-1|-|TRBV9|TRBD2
TGTGCCAGCAGCGTCGGCGGGGGGCCCTACAATGAGCAGTTCTTC
CASSVGGGPYNEQFF
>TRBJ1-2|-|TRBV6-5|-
TGTGCCAGCAGTTACTCGACCAGGGGCTATGGCTACACCTTC
CASSYSTRGYGYTF
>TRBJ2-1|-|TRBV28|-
TGTGCCAGCAGTTTATATGGTAATCGGCTAGCCTACAATGAGCAGTTCTTC
CASSLYGNRLAYNEQFF
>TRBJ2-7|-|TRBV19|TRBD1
TGTGCCAGTAGTAGGGACAGGAGGGGCTACGAGCAGTACTTC
CASSRDRRGYEQYF
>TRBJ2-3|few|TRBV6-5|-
TGTGCCAGCAGCAGGGGAGATACGCAGTATTTT
CASSRGDTQYF
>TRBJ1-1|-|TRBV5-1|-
TGCGCCAGCAGCGGAGAAGGACAGAACACTGAAGCTTTCTTT
CASSGEGQNTEAFF
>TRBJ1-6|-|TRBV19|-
TGTGCCAGTAGTATAGATCCAGGGGCACCCCTCCACTTT
CASSIDPGAPLHF
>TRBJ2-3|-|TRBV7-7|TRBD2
TGTGCCAGCAGCTTAGGGCTAGCGGGAGGCACAGATACGCAGTATTTT
CASSLGLAGGTDTQYF
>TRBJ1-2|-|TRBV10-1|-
TGCGCCATCTCACAGGCTAACTATGGCTACACCTTC
CAISQANYGYTF
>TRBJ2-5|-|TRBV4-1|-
TGCGCCAGCAGCCAGGCCCCGGGGACCCAGTACTTC
CASSQAPGTQYF
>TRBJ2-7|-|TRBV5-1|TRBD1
TGCGCCAGCAGCCTCCGGGGGACAGGGGGAGTCCACGAGCAGTACTTC
CASSLRGTGGVHEQYF
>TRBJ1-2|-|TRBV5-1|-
TGCGCCAGCAGCATAGGAGGAGGTGGTGGCTACACCTTC
CASSIGGGGGYTF
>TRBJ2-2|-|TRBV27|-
TGTGCCAGCAGTCCCGTCACCGGGGAGCTGTTTTTT
CASSPVTGELFF
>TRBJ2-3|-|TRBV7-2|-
TGTGCCAGCAGCTTAGATCGACTTACAGATACGCAGTATTTT
CASSLDRLTDTQYF
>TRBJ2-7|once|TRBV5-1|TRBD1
TGCGCCAGCAGCCACGACAGGGCCCTCTACGAGCAGTACTTC
CASSHDRALYEQYF
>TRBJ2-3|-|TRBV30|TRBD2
TGTGCCTCGACTAGCGGGGGAGGAGATACGCAGTATTTT
CASTSGGGDTQYF
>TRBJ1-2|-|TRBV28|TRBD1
TGTGCCAGCAGTTACACAGGGGGCTTGACCTATGGCTACACCTTC
CASSYTGGLTYGYTF
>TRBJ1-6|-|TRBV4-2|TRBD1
TGTGCCAGCAGCCAAGAGAGGGGGACAGTTCTCCCGGGTTCACCCCTCCACTTT
CASSQERGTVLPGSPLHF